The 16 T cell receptor beta chains below all came from one sample that was sequenced in a study of blood T cell repertoires in COVID-19. Some clones are missing from TCRdb's copy, which holds only in-frame ones; the method was immunoSEQ multiplex PCR. The table records roughly 350,000 clones, around 90% of them present only once. Sample: PBMCs or T cells enriched from blood (not recorded which). Receptors originate from a woman aged 30 to 39 who had recovered from COVID-19.

The genes are TRBV12-3 or TRBV12-4 and TRBJ1-1; a weak D match, TRBD1 (5 bases). The CDR3 has 13 amino acids. The V and J ends lost 6 bases and 1 base respectively, with 9 bases between them. CDR3 in amino acids: CASSSQENTEAFF. CDR3 coding DNA: TGTGCCAGCAGCTCACAGGAGAACACTGAAGCTTTCTTT.

The chain links TRBV11-2 to TRBJ1-4; 7 bases agree with TRBD1. This CDR3 has 14 residues. Germline-derived CDR1 and CDR2 are SGHAT and FQNNGV. V lost 4 bases and J lost 8; bases outside the gene matches: 7. This CDR3 reads CASSSRQGPEKLFF. The CDR3 DNA follows: TGTGCCAGCAGCTCCCGACAGGGCCCCGAAAAACTGTTTTTT.

The chain combines TRBV27 with TRBJ2-7, with a weak D call TRBD1 (5 bases). With 6 bases removed from V and 0 bases from J, the gap between germline ends came to 9 bases. The CDR3 consists of 13 residues. CDR1 MNHEY and CDR2 SMNVEV come from the germline V gene (reference sequence). The CDR3 sequence: CASSDRPSYEQYF. Written as DNA, the CDR3 is TGTGCCAGCAGCGACAGACCCTCCTACGAGCAGTACTTC.

V is TRBV3-1 (or the pseudogene TRBV3-2) and J is TRBJ1-2, with 7 bases matching TRBD1. Germline assignment: CDR1 LGHDT and CDR2 YNNKEL (reference sequence). V lost 3 bases to trimming and J lost 7 bases; unmatched junction nucleotides: 11. The CDR3 length is 15 residues. CDR3: CASSHRTLQGTGYTF. DNA of the CDR3: TGTGCCAGCAGCCACCGAACTCTACAGGGGACTGGCTACACCTTC.

Remarks on this clone: Other nucleotide sequences from this sample produce the same CDR3. The gene calls are TRBV18 and TRBJ1-3; D perhaps matches TRBD1 (5 bases). The CDR3 contains 13 residues. The V end lost 5 bases, the J end lost 0 bases, and 5 bases lay between the germline ends. Germline assignment: CDR1 KGHSH and CDR2 LQKENI. Written as DNA, the CDR3 is TGTGCCAGCTCAACAGGCTCTGGAAACACCATATATTTT. This encodes CASSTGSGNTIYF.

The chain links TRBV19 to TRBJ1-5; D remains unclear. This CDR3 has 13 amino acids. Trimming stripped 6 bases from V and 9 bases from J, with 15 bases between. Germline CDR1 and CDR2: LNHDA and SQIVND (reference sequence). Here the CDR3 DNA reads TGTGCCAGTAGCCGAAAGGAGTATACGCCCCAGCATTTT. Encoded protein: CASSRKEYTPQHF.

CDR3 sequence (DNA): TGTGCCAGCAGCGTAAGTAGCGGGAACACCTACGAGCAGTACTTC. Encoded protein: CASSVSSGNTYEQYF. The chain employs TRBV9 and TRBJ2-7; 8 bases align to TRBD2. The CDR3 totals 15 residues. From germline, CDR1 is SGDLS and CDR2 YYNGEE. V gave up 1 base and J gave up 2 bases; unmatched junction bases: 5.

This chain joins TRBV9 and TRBJ2-3; no reliable D call. The V and J ends lost 3 bases and 2 bases respectively, with 4 bases between them. CDR1 and CDR2 (germline): SGDLS, YYNGEE. This CDR3 region has 12 residues. This chain's CDR3 is CASSGLTDTQYF. The CDR3 DNA sequence: TGTGCCAGCAGCGGTCTCACAGATACGCAGTATTTT.

This clone occurred once. The gene calls are TRBV7-9 and TRBJ1-2; 9 positions match TRBD1. V gave up 5 bases and J gave up 4 bases; unmatched junction bases: 2. CDR1 SEHNR and CDR2 FQNEAQ come from the germline V gene (reference sequence). The CDR3 is 13 residues long. CDR3 in DNA: TGTGCCAGCAGCGTACAGGGGGCCTATGGCTACACCTTC. As protein: CASSVQGAYGYTF.

As to this clone: Mismatch with germline at one junction end may stem from a read error. V usage is TRBV7-8 and J usage is TRBJ2-5, with 7 bases fitting TRBD2. Germline V gene data show CDR1 as SGHVS and CDR2 as FQNEAQ. This CDR3 has 13 residues. In DNA, the CDR3 is TGTGCCAGCAGCCTAGCGGCCCGCGAGACCCAGTACTTC. Translating it yields CASSLAARETQYF.

V usage is TRBV24-1 and J usage is TRBJ1-2; TRBD1 agrees at 8 bases. CDR1 KGHDR and CDR2 SFDVKD come from the germline V gene. The CDR3 spans 14 residues. The trim removed 9 bases at V and 6 bases at J, leaving 11 bases unmatched. DNA for the CDR3: TGTGCCACCTCGCCCGGACAGGGATTCAATGGCTACACCTTC. Translating gives CATSPGQGFNGYTF.

The chain links TRBV2 to TRBJ2-4; 7 positions match TRBD2. The V segment lost 4 bases and the J segment 3 bases; nucleotides outside the gene matches: 3. Germline assignment: CDR1 SNHLY and CDR2 FYNNEI. The CDR3 contains 14 residues. The CDR3 sequence is CASSGGGGKNIQYF. The CDR3 DNA reads as TGTGCCAGCAGTGGGGGGGGAGGCAAAAACATTCAGTACTTC.

This rearrangement joins TRBV28 to TRBJ2-1, with D tentatively TRBD2 (6 bases). Trimming cost V 4 bases and J 6 bases, with 13 bases left between them. This CDR3 region has 14 residues. Germline loops: CDR1 MDHEN, CDR2 SYDVKM. CDR3 sequence (DNA): TGTGCCAGCAGTTGGACCGGGAGCCTCAATGAGCAGTTCTTC. This translates into CASSWTGSLNEQFF.

This clone was seen only once. The chain combines TRBV5-1 with TRBJ1-4, with 9 bases fitting TRBD1. The junction had 8 bases not matched to a gene; V was cut back by 3 bases and J by 8 bases. Germline loops: CDR1 SGHRS, CDR2 YFSETQ. The CDR3 sequence is 15 residues long. Here the CDR3 reads CASSWMGQGGEKLFF. CDR3 nucleotide sequence: TGCGCCAGCAGCTGGATGGGACAGGGTGGCGAAAAACTGTTTTTT.

V is TRBV28 and J is TRBJ1-5; 8 bases line up with TRBD1. The J segment lost 5 bases and the V segment lost 6 bases, leaving 6 bases of the junction unmatched. The CDR3 covers 14 residues. Per the germline V gene, CDR1 is MDHEN and CDR2 is SYDVKM. DNA for the CDR3: TGTGCCAGCAGGTCTCCAGGGGGCGATCAGCCCCAGCATTTT. Translating gives CASRSPGGDQPQHF.

The chain has TRBV4-3 and TRBJ1-3; D unresolved. Trimming took off 0 bases at V and 0 bases at J, with 15 bases between the two ends. CDR1 is LGHNA and CDR2 is YSLEER in the germline V gene. The CDR3 length is 18 residues. CDR3 region: CASSQDHGRRISGNTIYF. The CDR3 DNA sequence: TGCGCCAGCAGCCAAGATCATGGGAGAAGAATCTCTGGAAACACCATATATTTT.